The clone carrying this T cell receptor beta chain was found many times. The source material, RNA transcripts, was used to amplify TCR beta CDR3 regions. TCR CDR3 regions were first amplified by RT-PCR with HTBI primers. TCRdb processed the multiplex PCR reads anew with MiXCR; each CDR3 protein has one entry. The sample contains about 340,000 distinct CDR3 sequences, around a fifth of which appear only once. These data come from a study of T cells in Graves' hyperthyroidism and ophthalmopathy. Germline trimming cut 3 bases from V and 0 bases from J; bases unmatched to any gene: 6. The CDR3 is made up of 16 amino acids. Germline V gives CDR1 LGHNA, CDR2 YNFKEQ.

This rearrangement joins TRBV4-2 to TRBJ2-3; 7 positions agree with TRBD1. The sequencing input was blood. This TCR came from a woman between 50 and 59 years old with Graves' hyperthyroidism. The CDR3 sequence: CASSQEGQASTDTQYF. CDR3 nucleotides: TGTGCCAGCAGCCAGGAAGGACAGGCTAGCACAGATACGCAGTATTTT.